The clone carrying this T cell receptor (beta chain) was recorded a few times. The data were obtained in a study of blood T cell repertoires in COVID-19. Whole-study context: COVID-19 samples from acute and convalescent phases originated in the United States, Italy and Spain. PBMCs, B-cell-depleted T cells, or T cells were the source of the cDNA or gDNA that made up the material.

Original methodology: By means of reference gene primer amplification, nucleated cell counts were estimated. Sequencing used immunoSEQ multiplex PCR; TCRdb keeps in-frame clones, though not all of them. The V and J calls and clone size come from that table; D and trimming were worked out from the DNA. The sample lists about 120,000 clones, about 85% seen once, with approximately 10% in the top ten. The CDR3 is 16 residues long. The V gene lost 7 bases and the J gene lost 0 bases, with 15 bases spanning the gap. Germline CDR1 and CDR2: SGHTA and FQGNSA. This receptor was identified in a man older than 75 with acute or convalescent COVID-19. Specimen: peripheral blood. The chain employs TRBV7-2 and TRBJ2-2, with a tentative D call TRBD2 (5 bases). CDR3 nucleotide sequence: TGTGCCAGCATCCTCGCCTGGACTGCGAACACCGGGGAGCTGTTTTTT. Its translation: CASILAWTANTGELFF.